The rows below give T cell receptor beta chains drawn from one sample of a study of T-cell memory formation after mild COVID-19. TCRdb re-called the 5' RACE reads with MiXCR, one entry per CDR3 protein. The table records about 170,000 distinct CDR3 sequences, roughly 13% of them present only once. What was sequenced was PBMCs or a T cell subset sorted from them (not recorded which). These receptors originate from a young man who had mild COVID-19 (a few samples of this study predate the infection). Cell type and time point are not known. Both conserved end residues are part of each CDR3. A D gene is named only where the DNA matches it firmly. Some rows mark clone size as missing; the rest say once, few, many or name a class of expanded clone.

V gene: TRBV7-2; J gene: TRBJ2-3; D gene: NA; clone size: NA; CDR3 protein: CASSFREDTQYF; CDR3 DNA: TGTGCCAGCAGCTTTCGGGAAGATACGCAGTATTTT
V gene: TRBV6-5; J gene: TRBJ1-2; D gene: NA; clone size: NA; CDR3 protein: CASSDTYDYGYTF; CDR3 DNA: TGTGCCAGTTCAGACACTTACGACTATGGCTACACCTTC
V gene: TRBV28; J gene: TRBJ2-3; D gene: NA; clone size: NA; CDR3 protein: CASSPREADTQYF; CDR3 DNA: TGTGCCAGCAGTCCCAGGGAGGCAGATACGCAGTATTTT
V gene: TRBV7-2; J gene: TRBJ2-3; D gene: TRBD2; clone size: many; CDR3 protein: CASSRRASGGTDTQYF; CDR3 DNA: TGTGCCAGCAGCCGTAGGGCTAGCGGGGGAACAGATACGCAGTATTTT
V gene: TRBV7-2; J gene: TRBJ2-2; D gene: TRBD2; clone size: many; CDR3 protein: CASSLDPRGANTGELFF; CDR3 DNA: TGTGCCAGCAGCCTCGACCCCCGGGGGGCGAACACCGGGGAGCTGTTTTTT
V gene: TRBV7-2; J gene: TRBJ2-3; D gene: NA; clone size: NA; CDR3 protein: CASAKDLVRADTQYF; CDR3 DNA: TGTGCCAGCGCTAAAGATCTCGTACGGGCAGATACGCAGTATTTT
V gene: TRBV12-3/TRBV12-4; J gene: TRBJ2-2; D gene: NA; clone size: NA; CDR3 protein: CASSKGRRLGGELFF; CDR3 DNA: TGTGCCAGCAGTAAGGGACGGCGGCTAGGCGGGGAGCTGTTTTTT
V gene: TRBV20-1; J gene: TRBJ1-2; D gene: NA; clone size: few; CDR3 protein: CSAGGHTNGYTF; CDR3 DNA: TGCAGTGCTGGCGGACATACAAATGGCTACACCTTC
V gene: TRBV7-2; J gene: TRBJ1-5; D gene: TRBD1; clone size: few; CDR3 protein: CASSFQGDGNQPQHF; CDR3 DNA: TGTGCCAGCAGCTTTCAGGGGGATGGCAATCAGCCCCAGCATTTT
V gene: TRBV4-2; J gene: TRBJ2-5; D gene: TRBD1; clone size: many; CDR3 protein: CASSQVTGQGISETQYF; CDR3 DNA: TGTGCCAGCAGCCAAGTAACGGGACAGGGGATTTCGGAGACCCAGTACTTC
V gene: TRBV6-2/TRBV6-3; J gene: TRBJ2-3; D gene: NA; clone size: few; CDR3 protein: CASSYGGSADTQYF; CDR3 DNA: TGTGCCAGCAGTTACGGGGGGTCGGCAGATACGCAGTATTTT
V gene: TRBV6-2/TRBV6-3; J gene: TRBJ2-7; D gene: TRBD1; clone size: many; CDR3 protein: CASSRQGKLSEQYF; CDR3 DNA: TGTGCCAGCAGCAGACAGGGGAAGTTGAGCGAGCAGTACTTC
V gene: TRBV9; J gene: TRBJ1-3; D gene: NA; clone size: few; CDR3 protein: CASSVSVSGNTIYF; CDR3 DNA: TGTGCCAGCAGCGTATCCGTCTCTGGAAACACCATATATTTT
V gene: TRBV6-5; J gene: TRBJ1-6; D gene: NA; clone size: few; CDR3 protein: CASSSTVFRETYNSPLHF; CDR3 DNA: TGTGCCAGCAGCTCGACCGTCTTTAGGGAGACCTATAATTCACCCCTCCACTTT
V gene: TRBV12-3/TRBV12-4; J gene: TRBJ2-2; D gene: TRBD2; clone size: few; CDR3 protein: CASSLVSGGAGELFF; CDR3 DNA: TGTGCCAGCAGTTTAGTTAGCGGGGGCGCCGGGGAGCTGTTTTTT
V gene: TRBV7-9; J gene: TRBJ2-1; D gene: NA; clone size: NA; CDR3 protein: CASSGGTSNEQFF; CDR3 DNA: TGTGCCAGCAGCGGGGGGACCTCCAATGAGCAGTTCTTC
V gene: TRBV10-3; J gene: TRBJ2-2; D gene: NA; clone size: NA; CDR3 protein: CAISATRPNTGELFF; CDR3 DNA: TGTGCCATCAGTGCCACACGACCGAACACCGGGGAGCTGTTTTTT
V gene: TRBV11-2; J gene: TRBJ1-3; D gene: NA; clone size: NA; CDR3 protein: CASSLGQPSGNTIYF; CDR3 DNA: TGTGCCAGCAGCTTGGGTCAGCCCAGCGGGAACACCATATATTTT
V gene: TRBV2; J gene: TRBJ2-1; D gene: NA; clone size: NA; CDR3 protein: CASFRRGIDNEQFF; CDR3 DNA: TGTGCCAGCTTCCGAAGGGGGATCGACAATGAGCAGTTCTTC
V gene: TRBV12-3/TRBV12-4; J gene: TRBJ1-1; D gene: TRBD1; clone size: many; CDR3 protein: CASSSGQPSAGTEAFF; CDR3 DNA: TGTGCCAGCAGTTCGGGACAGCCATCGGCGGGCACTGAAGCTTTCTTT
V gene: TRBV5-1; J gene: TRBJ2-5; D gene: NA; clone size: NA; CDR3 protein: CASSLEAILQETQYF; CDR3 DNA: TGCGCCAGCAGCTTGGAAGCAATCCTCCAAGAGACCCAGTACTTC
V gene: TRBV5-4; J gene: TRBJ1-4; D gene: TRBD1; clone size: NA; CDR3 protein: CASSLNRDRGTANEKLFF; CDR3 DNA: TGTGCCAGCAGCTTGAACCGGGACAGGGGGACGGCTAATGAAAAACTGTTTTTT
V gene: TRBV6-5; J gene: TRBJ1-2; D gene: TRBD1; clone size: many; CDR3 protein: CASSPGQGITYF; CDR3 DNA: TGTGCCAGCAGTCCCGGACAGGGGATAACCTACTTC
V gene: TRBV6-5; J gene: TRBJ2-3; D gene: NA; clone size: few; CDR3 protein: CASTGSTDTQYF; CDR3 DNA: TGTGCCAGCACGGGTAGCACAGATACGCAGTATTTT
V gene: TRBV7-8; J gene: TRBJ1-5; D gene: NA; clone size: few; CDR3 protein: CASSLGDRGQPQHF; CDR3 DNA: TGTGCCAGCAGCTTAGGGGACCGGGGGCAGCCCCAGCATTTT
V gene: TRBV20-1; J gene: TRBJ1-5; D gene: NA; clone size: few; CDR3 protein: CSALEPFSNQPQHF; CDR3 DNA: TGCAGTGCCCTAGAGCCGTTTAGCAATCAGCCCCAGCATTTT
V gene: TRBV6-5; J gene: TRBJ1-5; D gene: TRBD1; clone size: few; CDR3 protein: CASSRQGDQPQHF; CDR3 DNA: TGTGCCAGCAGTAGACAGGGGGATCAGCCCCAGCATTTT
V gene: TRBV6-2/TRBV6-3; J gene: TRBJ2-5; D gene: NA; clone size: few; CDR3 protein: CASSQRTRETQYF; CDR3 DNA: TGTGCCAGCAGTCAGCGAACCCGGGAGACCCAGTACTTC
V gene: TRBV5-1; J gene: TRBJ1-2; D gene: NA; clone size: few; CDR3 protein: CASSPPENYGYTF; CDR3 DNA: TGCGCCAGCAGCCCTCCCGAAAACTATGGCTACACCTTC
V gene: TRBV6-1; J gene: TRBJ2-3; D gene: NA; clone size: NA; CDR3 protein: CASSWGGGNLADTQYF; CDR3 DNA: TGTGCCAGTTCGTGGGGAGGGGGCAATTTGGCAGATACGCAGTATTTT
V gene: TRBV3-1; J gene: TRBJ2-1; D gene: TRBD2; clone size: NA; CDR3 protein: CASSPTSGGRGEQFF; CDR3 DNA: TGTGCCAGCAGCCCTACTAGCGGGGGGCGGGGTGAGCAGTTCTTC
V gene: TRBV7-8; J gene: TRBJ1-3; D gene: NA; clone size: NA; CDR3 protein: CASSPADGRNTIYF; CDR3 DNA: TGTGCCAGCAGCCCGGCCGACGGGAGAAACACCATATATTTT
V gene: TRBV29-1; J gene: TRBJ2-3; D gene: NA; clone size: NA; CDR3 protein: CSVEKTVPTDTQYF; CDR3 DNA: TGCAGCGTTGAGAAGACGGTCCCCACAGATACGCAGTATTTT
V gene: TRBV5-1; J gene: TRBJ1-1; D gene: NA; clone size: NA; CDR3 protein: CASSLNTENTEAFF; CDR3 DNA: TGCGCCAGCAGCTTGAATACGGAGAACACTGAAGCTTTCTTT
V gene: TRBV24-1; J gene: TRBJ2-5; D gene: TRBD2; clone size: few; CDR3 protein: CATSDPSGGTETQYF; CDR3 DNA: TGTGCCACCAGTGACCCTAGCGGGGGGACGGAGACCCAGTACTTC
V gene: TRBV12-3/TRBV12-4; J gene: TRBJ2-7; D gene: TRBD1; clone size: few; CDR3 protein: CASSLGRGLSYEQYF; CDR3 DNA: TGTGCCAGCAGTTTGGGCAGGGGGCTCTCCTACGAGCAGTACTTC
V gene: TRBV7-9; J gene: TRBJ2-1; D gene: NA; clone size: NA; CDR3 protein: CASSPYRDGDNEQFF; CDR3 DNA: TGTGCCAGCAGCCCATACAGGGATGGGGACAATGAGCAGTTCTTC
V gene: TRBV7-9; J gene: TRBJ1-6; D gene: TRBD1; clone size: few; CDR3 protein: CASNADRGQGPLHF; CDR3 DNA: TGTGCCAGCAACGCGGACAGGGGGCAAGGACCCCTCCACTTT
V gene: TRBV10-3; J gene: TRBJ2-7; D gene: TRBD2; clone size: NA; CDR3 protein: CAISRISSGDEQYF; CDR3 DNA: TGTGCCATCAGCCGGATCTCAAGCGGGGACGAGCAGTACTTC
V gene: TRBV7-2; J gene: TRBJ1-5; D gene: NA; clone size: few; CDR3 protein: CASSPGISSNQPQHF; CDR3 DNA: TGTGCCAGCAGCCCGGGGATTTCTAGCAATCAGCCCCAGCATTTT